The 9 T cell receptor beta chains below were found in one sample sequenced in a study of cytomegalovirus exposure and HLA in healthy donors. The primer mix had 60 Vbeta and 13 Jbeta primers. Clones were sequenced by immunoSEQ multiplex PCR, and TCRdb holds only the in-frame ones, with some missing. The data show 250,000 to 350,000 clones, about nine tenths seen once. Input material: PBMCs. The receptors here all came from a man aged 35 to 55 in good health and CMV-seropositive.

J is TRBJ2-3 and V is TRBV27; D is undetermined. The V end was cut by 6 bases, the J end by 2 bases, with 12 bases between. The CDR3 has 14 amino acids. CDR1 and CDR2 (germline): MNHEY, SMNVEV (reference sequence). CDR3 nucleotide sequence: TGTGCCAGCAGCTTCCTAGATTCCACAGATACGCAGTATTTT. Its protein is CASSFLDSTDTQYF.

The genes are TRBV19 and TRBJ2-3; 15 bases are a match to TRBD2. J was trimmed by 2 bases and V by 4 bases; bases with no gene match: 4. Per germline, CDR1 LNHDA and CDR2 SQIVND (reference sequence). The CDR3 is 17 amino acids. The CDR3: CASSTRTSGRVTDTQYF. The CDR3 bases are TGTGCCAGTAGTACCCGGACTAGCGGGAGGGTCACAGATACGCAGTATTTT.

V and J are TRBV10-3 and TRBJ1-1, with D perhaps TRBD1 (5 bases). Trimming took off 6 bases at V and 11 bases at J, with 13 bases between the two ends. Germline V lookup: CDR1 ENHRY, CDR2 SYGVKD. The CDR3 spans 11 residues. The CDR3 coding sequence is TGTGCCATCAGGAAGGGGCGGGAGGCTTTCTTT. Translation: CAIRKGREAFF.

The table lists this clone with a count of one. The DNA for the CDR3 is TGCGCCAGCAGCTTGGCCCCAGTGACAGGGGATGGCTACACCTTC. Amino acid sequence: CASSLAPVTGDGYTF. The genes are TRBV5-1 and TRBJ1-2; TRBD1 matches 8 bases. Germline V gene lookup returns CDR1 SGHRS and CDR2 YFSETQ. This CDR3 comprises 15 residues. The junction had 7 bases not matched to a gene; V was cut back by 0 bases and J by 6 bases.

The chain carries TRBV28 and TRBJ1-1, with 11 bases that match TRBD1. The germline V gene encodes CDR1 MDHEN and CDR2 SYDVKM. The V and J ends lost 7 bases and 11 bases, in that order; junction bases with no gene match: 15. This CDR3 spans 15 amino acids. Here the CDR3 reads CASNNPGTGGTGAFF. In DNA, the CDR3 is TGTGCCAGCAATAACCCCGGGACAGGGGGAACGGGGGCTTTCTTT.

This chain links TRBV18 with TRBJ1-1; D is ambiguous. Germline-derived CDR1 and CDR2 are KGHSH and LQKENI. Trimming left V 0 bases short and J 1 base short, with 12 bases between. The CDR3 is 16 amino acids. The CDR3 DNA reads TGTGCCAGCTCACCACCTGGGTTGGGAGGGAACACTGAAGCTTTCTTT. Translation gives CASSPPGLGGNTEAFF.

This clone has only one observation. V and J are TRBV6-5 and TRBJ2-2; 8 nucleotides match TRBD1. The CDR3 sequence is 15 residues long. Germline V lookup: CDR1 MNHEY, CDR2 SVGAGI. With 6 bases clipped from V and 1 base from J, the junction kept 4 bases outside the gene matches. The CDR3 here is CASRDGQGNTGELFF. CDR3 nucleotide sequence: TGTGCCAGCAGAGACGGACAGGGGAACACCGGGGAGCTGTTTTTT.

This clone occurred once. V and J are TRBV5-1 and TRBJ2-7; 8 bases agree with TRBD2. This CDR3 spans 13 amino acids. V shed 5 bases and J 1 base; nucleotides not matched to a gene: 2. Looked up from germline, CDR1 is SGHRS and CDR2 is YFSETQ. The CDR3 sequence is CASRLAESYEQYF. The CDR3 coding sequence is TGCGCCAGCAGACTAGCGGAGTCCTACGAGCAGTACTTC.

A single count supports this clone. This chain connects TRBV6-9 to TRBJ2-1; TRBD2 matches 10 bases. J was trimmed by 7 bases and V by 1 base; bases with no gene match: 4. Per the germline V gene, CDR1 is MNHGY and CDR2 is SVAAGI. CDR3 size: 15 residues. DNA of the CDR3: TGTGCCAGCAGTTATTGGTCTAGCGGGAGAAATGAGCAGTTCTTC. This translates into CASSYWSSGRNEQFF.